The entry that follows covers one TCR beta chain sequence. Germline and junction disagree at one end, which may indicate a read error. The data were taken from a study of T cells of healthy individuals. TCRdb analysed the 5' RACE reads with MiXCR anew, one entry per CDR3 protein. The sample lists over 95,000 distinct CDR3 sequences; 15% to 20% were seen once. Per germline, CDR1 LGHNA and CDR2 YSLEER. CDR3 length: 13 residues. The TCR comes from a human donor in good health. The rearrangement uses TRBV4-3 and TRBJ1-2, with D tentatively TRBD1 (5 bases). CDR3 amino acids: CASSQGAGWGYNF. CDR3 in DNA: TGCGCCAGCAGCCAAGGAGCCGGTTGGGGCTACAACTTC.